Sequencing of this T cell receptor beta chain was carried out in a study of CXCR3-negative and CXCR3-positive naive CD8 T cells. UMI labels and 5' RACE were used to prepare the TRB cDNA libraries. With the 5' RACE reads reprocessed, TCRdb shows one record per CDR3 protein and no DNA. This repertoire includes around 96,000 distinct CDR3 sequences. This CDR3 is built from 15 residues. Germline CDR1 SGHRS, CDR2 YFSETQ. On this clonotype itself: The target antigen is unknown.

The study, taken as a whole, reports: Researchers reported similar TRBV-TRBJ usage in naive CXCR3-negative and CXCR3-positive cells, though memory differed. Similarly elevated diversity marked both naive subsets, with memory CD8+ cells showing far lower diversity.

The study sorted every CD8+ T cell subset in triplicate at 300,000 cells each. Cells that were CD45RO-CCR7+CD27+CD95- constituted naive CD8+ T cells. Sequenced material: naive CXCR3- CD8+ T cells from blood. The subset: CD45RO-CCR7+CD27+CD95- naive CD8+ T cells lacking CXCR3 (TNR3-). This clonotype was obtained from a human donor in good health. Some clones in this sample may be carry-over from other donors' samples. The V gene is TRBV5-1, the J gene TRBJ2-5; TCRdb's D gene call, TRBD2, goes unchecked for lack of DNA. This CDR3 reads CASRDSGGPKETQYF.